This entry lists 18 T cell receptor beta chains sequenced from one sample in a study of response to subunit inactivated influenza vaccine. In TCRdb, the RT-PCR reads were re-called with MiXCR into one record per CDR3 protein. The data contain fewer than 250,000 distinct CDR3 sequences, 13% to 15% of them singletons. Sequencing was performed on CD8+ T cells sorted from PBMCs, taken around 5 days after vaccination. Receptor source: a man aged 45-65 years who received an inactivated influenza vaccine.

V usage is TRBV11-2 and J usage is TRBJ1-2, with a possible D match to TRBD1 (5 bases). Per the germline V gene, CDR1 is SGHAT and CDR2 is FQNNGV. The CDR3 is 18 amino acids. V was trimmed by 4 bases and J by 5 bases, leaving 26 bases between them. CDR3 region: CASSSEWISGSALYGYTF. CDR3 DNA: TGTGCCAGCAGCTCCGAGTGGATTTCAGGGTCGGCACTATATGGCTACACCTTC.

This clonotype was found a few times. In DNA form, the CDR3 reads TGTGCCAGCAGTGTCAGGGCCTACGAGCAGTACTTC. It translates to CASSVRAYEQYF. The chain is built from TRBV2 and TRBJ2-7, with D possibly being TRBD1 (5 bases). With 4 bases removed from V and 2 bases from J, the gap between germline ends came to 6 bases. Germline V gene data show CDR1 as SNHLY and CDR2 as FYNNEI. This CDR3 comprises 12 residues.

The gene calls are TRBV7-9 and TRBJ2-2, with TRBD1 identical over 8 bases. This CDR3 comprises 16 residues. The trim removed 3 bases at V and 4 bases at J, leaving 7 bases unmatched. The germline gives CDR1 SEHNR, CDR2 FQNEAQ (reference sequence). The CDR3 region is CASSFPQGASTGELFF. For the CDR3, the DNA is TGTGCCAGCAGCTTCCCCCAGGGGGCAAGCACCGGGGAGCTGTTTTTT.

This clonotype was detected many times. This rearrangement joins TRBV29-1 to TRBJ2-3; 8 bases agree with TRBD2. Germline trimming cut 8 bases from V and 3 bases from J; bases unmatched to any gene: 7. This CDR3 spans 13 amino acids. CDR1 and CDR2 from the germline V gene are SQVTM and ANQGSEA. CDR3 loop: CSHSGTRTDTQYF. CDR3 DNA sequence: TGCAGCCATAGCGGGACGAGGACAGATACGCAGTATTTT.

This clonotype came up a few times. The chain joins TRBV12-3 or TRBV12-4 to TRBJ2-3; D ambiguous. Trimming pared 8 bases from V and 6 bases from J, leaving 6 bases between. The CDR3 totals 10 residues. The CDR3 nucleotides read TGTGCCAGCCTGGGGGATACGCAGTATTTT. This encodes CASLGDTQYF.

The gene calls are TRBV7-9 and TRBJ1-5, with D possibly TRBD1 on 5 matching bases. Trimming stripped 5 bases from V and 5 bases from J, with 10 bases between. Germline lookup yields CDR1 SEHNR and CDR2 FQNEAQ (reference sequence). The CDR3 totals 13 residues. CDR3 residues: CASSPGAHQPQHF. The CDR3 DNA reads TGTGCCAGCAGCCCCGGGGCCCATCAGCCCCAGCATTTT.

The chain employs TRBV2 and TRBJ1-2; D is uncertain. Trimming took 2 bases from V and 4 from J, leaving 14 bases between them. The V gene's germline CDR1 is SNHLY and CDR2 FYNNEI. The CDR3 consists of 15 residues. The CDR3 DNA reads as TGTGCCAGCAGTGAACCGATTTCCGTCGGCTATGGCTACACCTTC. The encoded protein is CASSEPISVGYGYTF.

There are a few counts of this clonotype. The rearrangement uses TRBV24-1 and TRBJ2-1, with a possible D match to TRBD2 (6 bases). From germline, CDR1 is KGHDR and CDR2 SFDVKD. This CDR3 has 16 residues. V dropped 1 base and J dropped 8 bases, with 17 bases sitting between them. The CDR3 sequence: CATSDLSPGLNDEQFF. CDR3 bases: TGTGCCACCAGTGATTTAAGTCCGGGACTTAACGATGAGCAGTTCTTC.

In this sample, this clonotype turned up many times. CDR3 amino acids: CASSLGPSNVETQYF. Written as DNA, the CDR3 is TGTGCCAGCAGTCTGGGACCCTCGAACGTGGAGACCCAGTACTTC. J is TRBJ2-5 and V is TRBV12-3 or TRBV12-4, with D perhaps assigned TRBD1 or TRBD2 (5 bases each). V was cut by 5 bases and J by 5 bases, with 18 bases left in between. This CDR3 is 15 amino acids long.

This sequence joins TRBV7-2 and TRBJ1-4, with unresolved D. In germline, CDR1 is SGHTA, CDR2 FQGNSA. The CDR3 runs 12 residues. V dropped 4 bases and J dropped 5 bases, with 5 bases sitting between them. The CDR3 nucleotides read TGTGCCAGCAGCTACCAAAATGAAAAACTGTTTTTT. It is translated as CASSYQNEKLFF.

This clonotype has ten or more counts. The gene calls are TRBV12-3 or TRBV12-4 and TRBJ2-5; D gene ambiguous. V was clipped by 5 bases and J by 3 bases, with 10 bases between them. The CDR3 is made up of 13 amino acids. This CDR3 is CASSAPTEETQYF. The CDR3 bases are TGTGCCAGCAGTGCGCCCACGGAAGAGACCCAGTACTTC.

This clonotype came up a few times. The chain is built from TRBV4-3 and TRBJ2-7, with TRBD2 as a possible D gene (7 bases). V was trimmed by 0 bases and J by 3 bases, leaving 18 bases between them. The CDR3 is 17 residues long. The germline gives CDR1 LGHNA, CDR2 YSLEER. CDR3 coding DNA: TGCGCCAGCAGCCAAGAAGTTAGGGGGGGACTAAACTACGAGCAGTACTTC. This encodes CASSQEVRGGLNYEQYF.

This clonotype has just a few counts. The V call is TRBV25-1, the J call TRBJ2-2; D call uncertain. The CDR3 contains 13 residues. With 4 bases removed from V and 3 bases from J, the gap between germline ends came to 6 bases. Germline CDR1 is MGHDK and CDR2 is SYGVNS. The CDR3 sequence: CASSVSDTGELFF. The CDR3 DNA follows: TGTGCCAGCAGTGTGTCGGACACCGGGGAGCTGTTTTTT.

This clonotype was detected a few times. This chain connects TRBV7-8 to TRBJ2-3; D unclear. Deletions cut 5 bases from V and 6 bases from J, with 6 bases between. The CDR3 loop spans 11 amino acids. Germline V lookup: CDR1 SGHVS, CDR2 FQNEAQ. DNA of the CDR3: TGTGCCAGCAGCCGCTCGGATACGCAGTATTTT. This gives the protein CASSRSDTQYF. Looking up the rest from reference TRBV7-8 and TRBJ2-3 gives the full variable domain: GAGVSQSPRYKVAKRGQDVALRCDPISGHVSLFWYQQALGQGPEFLTYFQNEAQLDKSGLPSDRFFAERPEGSVSTLKIQRTQQEDSAVYLCASSRSDTQYFGPGTRLTVL.

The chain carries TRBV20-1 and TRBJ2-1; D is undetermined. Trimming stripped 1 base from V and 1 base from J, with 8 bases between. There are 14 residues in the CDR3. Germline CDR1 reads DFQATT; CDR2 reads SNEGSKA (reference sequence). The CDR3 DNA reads TGCAGTGCTAGAGCCAGGCGTTCCTACAATGAGCAGTTCTTC. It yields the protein CSARARRSYNEQFF.

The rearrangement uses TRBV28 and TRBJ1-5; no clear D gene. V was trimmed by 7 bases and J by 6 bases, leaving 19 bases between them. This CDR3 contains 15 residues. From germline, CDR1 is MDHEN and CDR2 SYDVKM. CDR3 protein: CASNPLGGGSQPQHF. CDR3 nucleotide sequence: TGTGCCAGCAACCCTTTGGGAGGAGGTAGTCAGCCCCAGCATTTT.

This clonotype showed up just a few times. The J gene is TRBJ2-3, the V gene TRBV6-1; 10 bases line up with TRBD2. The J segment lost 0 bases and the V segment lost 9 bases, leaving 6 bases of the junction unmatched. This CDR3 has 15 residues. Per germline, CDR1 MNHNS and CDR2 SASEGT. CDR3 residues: CASKEAGGSTDTQYF. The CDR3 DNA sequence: TGTGCCAGTAAAGAAGCGGGGGGGAGCACAGATACGCAGTATTTT.

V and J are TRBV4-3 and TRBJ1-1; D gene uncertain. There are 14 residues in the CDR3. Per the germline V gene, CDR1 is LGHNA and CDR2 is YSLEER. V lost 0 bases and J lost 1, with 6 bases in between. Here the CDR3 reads CASSQDAENTEAFF. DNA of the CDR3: TGCGCCAGCAGCCAAGATGCGGAGAACACTGAAGCTTTCTTT.